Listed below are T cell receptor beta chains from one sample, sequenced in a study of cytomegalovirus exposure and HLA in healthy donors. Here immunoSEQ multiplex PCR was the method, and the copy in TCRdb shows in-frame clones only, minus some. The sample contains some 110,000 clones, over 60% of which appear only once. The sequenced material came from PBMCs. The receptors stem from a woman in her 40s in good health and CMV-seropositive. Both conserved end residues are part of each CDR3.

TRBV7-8,CASSLASGSGNTIYF
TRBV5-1,CASSLAGSGVQETQYF
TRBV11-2,CASRTPGRGAQETQYF
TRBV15,CATSRGGTMNTEAFF
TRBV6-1,CASSEGGGAFQPQHF
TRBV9,CASSGSDYPEQFF
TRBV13,CASSSRTGYGETQYF
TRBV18,CASSPIRGNEQFF
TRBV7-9,CALRGRGFSGNTIYF
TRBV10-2,CASRATGVAYEQYF
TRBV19,CASRWGSTGNTEAFF
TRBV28,CASSLYRGGYTF
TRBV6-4,CASSEGLAGDNEQFF
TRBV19,CATRTVGAYSNQPQHF
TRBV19,CASTQTGGNQPQHF
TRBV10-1,CASSTGRNTEAFF
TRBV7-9,CASSLGGDRAVRREKLFF
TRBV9,CASSARAGTSPGELFF
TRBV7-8,CASSLGPDSYEQYF
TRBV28,CASALHSSGNNEQFF
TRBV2,CASSIRFGLGVLLDGYTF
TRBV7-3,CASSPTMGLDNEQFF
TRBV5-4,CASSLASGRAGYEQYF
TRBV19,CASGHFNQPQHF
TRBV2,CASSRTEETQYF
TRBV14,CASSQVQALTDTQYF
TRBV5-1,CASSLDRPSQETQYF
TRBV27,CASSPVGEPGGYTF
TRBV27,CASRGLQPQHF
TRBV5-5,CASSFTGSSYEQYF
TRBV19,CASSPTSGTGARDEQYF
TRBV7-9,CASSQLGDSGNTIYF
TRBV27,CASSPNLFPAGAQETQYF
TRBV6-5,CASRNRDSLANEQFF
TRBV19,CASKDSGRGNEQYF
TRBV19,CASSIDRATEAFF
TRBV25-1,CASSGQTGGRWYGYTF
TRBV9,CASSVADGGASNEQFF
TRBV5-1,CASSLTGSSYEQYF
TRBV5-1,CASSFVGDNEQFF
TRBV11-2,CASSLVGGTYGYTF
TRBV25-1,CASSEYSGLETQYF
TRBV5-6,CASSFVPRDEQYF
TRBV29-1,CSVLASGSADTQYF
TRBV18,CASSPGAGGDGYTF
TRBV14,CASSQGPGIDTQYF
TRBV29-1,CSVVSSGRVILNEQFF
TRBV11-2,CASSLDGSPSYEQYF
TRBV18,CASSPGTGNRYTF
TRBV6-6,CASSYARGDYGYTF
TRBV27,CASSLGHRNEQFF
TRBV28,CASSLSSNQPQHF
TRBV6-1,CASTSVRPTGELFF
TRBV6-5,CASSYSGRSPCEQYF
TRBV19,CASTMDRAPNQPQHF
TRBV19,CASSLGTGGGNTIYF
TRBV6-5,CASLGGHGGYTF
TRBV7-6,CASSSTTWGGQYF
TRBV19,CATSGQWEETQYF
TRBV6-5,CASSYPTGEAFF